The T cell receptor (beta chain) under discussion was sequenced for a study of T cell clusters in autoimmune cytopenias. TRB amplification used approximately 250 ng of peripheral blood genomic DNA. Germline V gene data show CDR1 as GTSNPN and CDR2 as SVGIG (reference sequence). The CDR3 is 14 amino acids. Multiplex touch-down PCR amplified TRB using TRB-A and TRB-B pools in one tube. TCRdb reworked the multiplex PCR reads into one entry per CDR3 protein, no DNA. The sample totals 9,500 to 12,000 distinct CDR3 sequences; its top ten clones hold around 31%. These data were likewise used in another study, on T cell repertoires in aging, cancer and after chemotherapy.

The sequencing sample was made of peripheral blood. V gene TRBV30 combines with J gene TRBJ2-5; TCRdb selects TRBD2, and the lack of DNA leaves this call unchecked. The receptor was isolated from a human donor in good health. CDR3 in amino acids: CAWSVSGVKETQYF. The whole variable domain, filled in from reference TRBV30 and TRBJ2-5, reads SQTIHQWPATLVQPVGSPLSLECTVEGTSNPNLYWYRQAAGRGLQLLFYSVGIGQISSEVPQNLSASRPQDRQFILSSKKLLLSDSGFYLCAWSVSGVKETQYFGPGTRLLVL.